This T cell receptor (beta chain) derives from a study of blood T cell repertoires in COVID-19. About the study: Material from acute and convalescent COVID-19 was sourced from the United States, Italy and Spain. The analysed material was cDNA or gDNA that came from T cells, B-cell-depleted T cells, or PBMCs.

Per the original methods: Researchers report that nucleated cell counts were estimated from reference gene primer amplification. Sequenced by immunoSEQ multiplex PCR; TCRdb stores in-frame clones only, minus some. V, J and clone size derive from that table, while D and trimming were established from the DNA sequence. Of around 170,000 clones listed, about 89% are singletons. The sequencing input was peripheral blood. The origin of this receptor is a man aged 55 to 70 with acute or convalescent COVID-19.

The CDR3 DNA reads as TGTGCCAGCACCAAAGGACAGCCCAACACTGAAGCTTTCTTT. Its protein is CASTKGQPNTEAFF. The chain employs TRBV2 and TRBJ1-1, with D possibly matching TRBD1 (6 bases). CDR1 SNHLY and CDR2 FYNNEI come from the germline V gene. The length of the CDR3 is 14 residues. With 7 bases removed from V and 2 bases from J, the gap between germline ends came to 14 bases.